These T cell receptor beta chains were read from a single sample in a study of blood T cell repertoires in COVID-19. The protocol was immunoSEQ multiplex PCR, while the TCRdb copy is restricted to in-frame clones and leaves out a portion. The repertoire holds 270,000 or so clones, about nine tenths seen once, with about 0.94% in the top ten. Sequenced material: peripheral blood. The source of these receptors is a woman in her 40s who had recovered from COVID-19. Both conserved end residues are part of each CDR3. The order of the fields is J gene, clone size, CDR3 length, D gene, V gene, CDR3 protein, CDR3 DNA. D genes are given only for firm matches. Clone sizes are given selectively: once, few, many, or a class where the clone is expanded.

TRBJ2-5 | once | 16 | TRBD1 | TRBV5-1 | CASSRGDGSGQETQYF | TGCGCCAGCAGCCGAGGCGACGGCTCGGGACAGGAGACCCAGTACTTC
TRBJ1-4 | . | 14 | . | TRBV28 | CASSTGFTNEKLFF | TGTGCCAGCAGTACGGGGTTTACTAATGAAAAACTGTTTTTT
TRBJ1-3 | . | 14 | . | TRBV30 | CAWSAGSSGNTIYF | TGTGCCTGGAGTGCTGGGAGCTCTGGAAACACCATATATTTT
TRBJ2-1 | . | 15 | . | TRBV5-4 | CASSGILSSYNEQFF | TGTGCCAGCAGCGGTATACTAAGCTCCTACAATGAGCAGTTCTTC
TRBJ1-1 | . | 14 | . | TRBV6-5 | CASRSQEPYTEAFF | TGTGCCAGCAGATCACAGGAACCCTACACTGAAGCTTTCTTT
TRBJ2-7 | . | 13 | TRBD1 | TRBV6-5 | CASEGQGNYEQYF | TGTGCCAGCGAGGGACAGGGGAACTACGAGCAGTACTTC
TRBJ2-7 | . | 18 | TRBD2 | TRBV6-1 | CASSEALLGLAGGYEQYF | TGTGCCAGCAGTGAAGCGCTTCTTGGGCTAGCGGGAGGCTACGAGCAGTACTTC
TRBJ2-2 | few | 13 | . | TRBV12-3/TRBV12-4 | CASREGDPGELFF | TGTGCCAGCAGAGAGGGAGACCCCGGGGAGCTGTTTTTT
TRBJ1-6 | . | 15 | . | TRBV6-1 | CASSETGLGNSPLHF | TGTGCCAGCAGTGAAACAGGGCTCGGTAATTCACCCCTCCACTTT
TRBJ2-7 | . | 15 | . | TRBV27 | CASSLLLGQDYEQYF | TGTGCCAGCAGTTTACTCTTGGGACAAGACTACGAGCAGTACTTC
TRBJ2-7 | . | 12 | TRBD1 | TRBV30 | CAWKGTGYEQYF | TGTGCCTGGAAGGGGACAGGGTACGAGCAGTACTTC
TRBJ2-3 | . | 15 | . | TRBV3-1/TRBV3-2 | CASSRGTASTDTQYF | TGTGCCAGCAGCCGCGGGACGGCTAGCACAGATACGCAGTATTTT
TRBJ2-3 | . | 16 | TRBD2 | TRBV5-4 | CASGAKRESGTDTQYF | TGTGCCAGCGGAGCCAAGCGGGAGTCCGGGACAGATACGCAGTATTTT
TRBJ2-2 | . | 15 | . | TRBV15 | CATSRRRVTAGELFF | TGTGCCACCAGCAGACGCAGGGTAACCGCCGGGGAGCTGTTTTTT
TRBJ1-1 | once | 19 | . | TRBV18 | CASSRLAPAGSDLNTEAFF | TGTGCCAGCTCACGCTTGGCCCCCGCGGGCAGCGACCTGAACACTGAAGCTTTCTTT
TRBJ2-1 | . | 12 | . | TRBV29-1 | CSVEDLSNEQFF | TGCAGCGTTGAAGATCTTAGTAATGAGCAGTTCTTC
TRBJ2-5 | . | 18 | TRBD2 | TRBV3-1/TRBV3-2 | CASSRILNLAGNQETQYF | TGTGCCAGCAGCCGAATACTAAATCTAGCGGGAAACCAAGAGACCCAGTACTTC
TRBJ2-7 | . | 11 | . | TRBV3-1/TRBV3-2 | CASKGGDEQYF | TGTGCCAGCAAAGGCGGCGACGAGCAGTACTTC
TRBJ1-1 | . | 11 | . | TRBV24-1 | CATSEGVGTFF | TGTGCCACCAGTGAGGGCGTCGGAACTTTCTTT
TRBJ2-7 | . | 13 | . | TRBV3-1/TRBV3-2 | CASSPRPGYEQYF | TGTGCCAGCAGCCCAAGGCCGGGTTACGAGCAGTACTTC
TRBJ2-6 | . | 12 | . | TRBV29-1 | CSVVVQSNVLTF | TGCAGCGTTGTGGTACAGTCCAACGTCCTGACTTTC
TRBJ2-1 | . | 18 | TRBD2 | TRBV9 | CASSPSDRLAGAEYEQFF | TGTGCCAGCAGCCCCTCAGACCGACTAGCGGGAGCCGAGTATGAGCAGTTCTTC
TRBJ2-7 | . | 16 | . | TRBV19 | CASSIARRGSEYEQYF | TGTGCCAGTAGTATAGCCCGTCGGGGGAGTGAGTACGAGCAGTACTTC
TRBJ2-1 | . | 15 | TRBD2 | TRBV4-1 | CASSQGLAVGNEQFF | TGCGCCAGCAGCCAAGGACTAGCAGTAGGCAATGAGCAGTTCTTC
TRBJ2-1 | . | 18 | TRBD1 | TRBV3-1/TRBV3-2 | CASSQDHPGQAVYNEQFF | TGTGCCAGCAGCCAAGATCACCCGGGACAGGCGGTCTACAATGAGCAGTTCTTC
TRBJ2-1 | . | 15 | . | TRBV5-1 | CASTPSPGAYNEQFF | TGCGCCAGCACCCCGTCGCCTGGGGCGTACAATGAGCAGTTCTTC
TRBJ1-1 | once | 17 | . | TRBV5-1 | CASSLAQGFGAHTEAFF | TGCGCCAGCAGCTTGGCCCAGGGGTTTGGGGCGCACACTGAAGCTTTCTTT
TRBJ2-1 | . | 14 | TRBD1 | TRBV2 | CASRAGQGYNEQFF | TGTGCCAGCAGAGCGGGACAGGGGTACAATGAGCAGTTCTTC
TRBJ2-5 | . | 15 | TRBD2 | TRBV6-5 | CASSLVSGSGETQYF | TGTGCCAGCAGTTTGGTTAGCGGGAGCGGAGAGACCCAGTACTTC
TRBJ2-2 | . | 16 | . | TRBV28 | CASSPRVRANTGELFF | TGTGCCAGCAGTCCCCGGGTCCGCGCGAACACCGGGGAGCTGTTTTTT
TRBJ1-2 | . | 12 | . | TRBV5-6 | CASSSRDTVYTF | TGTGCCAGCAGCTCCCGGGACACCGTATACACCTTC
TRBJ2-2 | . | 15 | . | TRBV27 | CASSIQGTLTGELFF | TGTGCCAGCAGCATACAGGGGACTCTGACCGGGGAGCTGTTTTTT
TRBJ2-2 | . | 18 | TRBD1 | TRBV14 | CASSSSERPRGPAGELFF | TGTGCCAGCAGCTCAAGTGAGAGGCCCAGGGGGCCGGCCGGGGAGCTGTTTTTT
TRBJ1-1 | . | 12 | . | TRBV2 | CASSPDTAEAFF | TGTGCCAGCAGTCCTGACACGGCTGAAGCTTTCTTT